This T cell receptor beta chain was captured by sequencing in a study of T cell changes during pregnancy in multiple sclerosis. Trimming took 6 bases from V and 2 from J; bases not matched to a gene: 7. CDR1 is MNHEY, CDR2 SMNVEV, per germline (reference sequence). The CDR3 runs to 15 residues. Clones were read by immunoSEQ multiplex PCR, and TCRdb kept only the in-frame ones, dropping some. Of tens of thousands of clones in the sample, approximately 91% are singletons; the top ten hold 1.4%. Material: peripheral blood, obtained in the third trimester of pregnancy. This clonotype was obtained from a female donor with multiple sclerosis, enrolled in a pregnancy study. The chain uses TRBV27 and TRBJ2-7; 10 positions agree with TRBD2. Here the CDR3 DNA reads TGTGCCAGCAGCCTACTAGCGGGGAGAACCTACGAGCAGTACTTC. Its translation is CASSLLAGRTYEQYF.